The 9 T cell receptor beta chains given below trace back to one sample, sequenced in a study of blood T cells in healthy people across ages. It was with a sample-barcoded 5' primer and a J-beta primer mix that a second PCR of about 6 to 12 cycles was run. TCRdb passed the 5' RACE reads through MiXCR, listing each CDR3 protein once. The sample comprises over a million distinct CDR3 sequences, 20% to 25% of which are singletons, and about 0.8% rests with the top ten. These records were also assigned to another study, of T cells of mothers and their children.

Sample: blood. Receptors originate from a girl aged 2 to 10 in good health.

The sample holds a few counts of this clonotype. The chain recombines TRBV20-1 with TRBJ2-5; 15 bases line up with TRBD2. The DNA matches TRBJ2-1 better at its end, which makes the J call doubtful. Germline assignment: CDR1 DFQATT and CDR2 SNEGSKA (reference sequence). The CDR3 totals 15 residues. CDR3 nucleotide sequence: TGCAGTGCTAGATCCGGGACTAGCGGGAGGAATGAGCAGTTCTTC. It encodes CSARSGTSGRNEQFF.

The chain uses TRBV3-1 and TRBJ2-5, with D perhaps TRBD2 (5 bases). Germline lookup yields CDR1 LGHDT and CDR2 YNNKEL (reference sequence). The CDR3 spans 14 residues. The ends were cut back, 2 bases at V and 5 bases at J, with 12 bases in the middle. Here the CDR3 reads CASSQLILEETQYF. CDR3 bases: TGTGCCAGCAGCCAACTTATACTAGAGGAGACCCAGTACTTC.

As for this clonotype: This CDR3 is missing its conserved last phenylalanine or tryptophan, likely due to a read error. The rearrangement joins TRBV5-1 to TRBJ2-5, with D unclear. The CDR3 length is 15 residues. Trimming took 0 bases from V and 1 from J, leaving 10 bases between them. The germline V gene has CDR1 SGHRS and CDR2 YFSETQ. The CDR3 sequence is CASSLVGSFQETQYL. The CDR3 DNA is TGCGCCAGCAGCTTGGTAGGTTCCTTCCAAGAGACCCAGTACCTC.

The chain uses TRBV28 and TRBJ2-1, with D possibly TRBD2 on 6 matching bases. V dropped 2 bases and J dropped 13 bases, with 21 bases sitting between them. The CDR3 sequence is 15 residues long. CDR1 MDHEN and CDR2 SYDVKM come from the germline V gene. For the CDR3, the DNA is TGTGCCAGCAGTTTACCGGGGGTTGAGGGGTTTCGTCAGTTCTTC. Translated: CASSLPGVEGFRQFF.

With regard to this clonotype: A read error may explain this, as a much larger clone is one base away. The V gene is TRBV10-3, the J gene TRBJ2-7; 9 nucleotides line up with TRBD1. Losses at the gene ends were 5 bases for V and 1 base for J; bases not matched to a gene: 6. From germline, CDR1 is ENHRY and CDR2 SYGVKD. The CDR3 has 15 residues. The CDR3 coding sequence is TGTGCCATCAGTAGGGGACAGGGCCTTTCCTACGAGCAGTACTTC. This codes for CAISRGQGLSYEQYF.

In this sample, this clonotype turned up a few times. The rearrangement links TRBV12-5 to TRBJ1-1; D is ambiguous. Germline CDR1 and CDR2: LGHNT and FRNRAP. V was clipped by 0 bases and J by 6 bases, with 8 bases between them. The CDR3 is 13 residues long. This CDR3 reads CASGLVHGAEAFF. As DNA, the CDR3 is TGTGCTAGTGGTTTGGTACACGGGGCTGAAGCTTTCTTT.

V is TRBV11-2 and J is TRBJ2-5, with D possibly TRBD2 on 6 matching bases. Trimming took 6 bases from V and 1 from J, leaving 18 bases between them. The CDR3 extends over 16 amino acids. The germline gives CDR1 SGHAT, CDR2 FQNNGV. The CDR3 sequence is CASRQLRGRLQETQYF. CDR3 DNA: TGTGCCAGCAGGCAGCTGCGGGGACGGCTCCAAGAGACCCAGTACTTC.

In this sample, this clonotype turned up a few times. This chain joins TRBV4-1 and TRBJ2-7; D possibly corresponds to TRBD2 (5 bases). V was cut by 1 base and J by 3 bases, with 7 bases left in between. The CDR3 is 13 amino acids. Germline V CDR1 and CDR2: MGHRA, YSYEKL. CDR3 sequence: CASSQGGLYEQYF. The CDR3 nucleotides read TGCGCCAGCAGCCAAGGAGGACTCTACGAGCAGTACTTC.

This chain links TRBV6-5 with TRBJ1-1; no clear D. Germline CDR1 MNHEY, CDR2 SVGAGI. The CDR3 extends over 13 amino acids. Trimming cost V 5 bases and J 3 bases, with 10 bases left between them. The CDR3 loop reads CASSKEGYTEAFF. Here the CDR3 DNA reads TGTGCCAGCAGTAAAGAGGGTTACACTGAAGCTTTCTTT.